Presented here are 2 T cell receptor beta chains from one specimen sequenced in a study of circulating CD8 cells and anti-PD-1 response in melanoma. TCR libraries were prepared from approximately 15 ng of total RNA with the QIAseq Immune Repertoire TCR panel. A single record per CDR3 protein comes from TCRdb applying MiXCR to the reads. The table includes a few hundred distinct CDR3 sequences, about 7.3% detected once. Sorting of live CD3+CD8+TCRalphabeta+ cells by PD-1 and/or TIGIT gave four subsets. Sequences were derived from CD8+ T cells from PBMCs, sampled at baseline or after one month of anti-PD-1 therapy (not recorded which). The source of these receptors is a human donor with melanoma.

Sample share makes this clonotype large. The rearrangement joins TRBV24-1 to TRBJ2-2; a possible D gene is TRBD2 (6 bases). The CDR3 has 14 residues. V was shortened by 4 bases and J by 4 bases, with 9 bases between the two germline ends. Germline loops: CDR1 KGHDR, CDR2 SFDVKD. The CDR3, as DNA: TGTGCCACCAGTGACGCGGGGAGCACCGGGGAGCTGTTTTTT. This sequence encodes CATSDAGSTGELFF.

Sample share makes this clonotype medium-sized. The chain links TRBV2 to TRBJ2-7; TRBD2 matches 10 bases. The trim removed 6 bases at V and 7 bases at J, leaving 12 bases unmatched. CDR3 length: 15 residues. CDR1 and CDR2 (germline): SNHLY, FYNNEI. CDR3 nucleotide sequence: TGTGCCAGCAGGGGACTAGCGATCATTCTTGGGGAGCAGTACTTC. It is translated as CASRGLAIILGEQYF.